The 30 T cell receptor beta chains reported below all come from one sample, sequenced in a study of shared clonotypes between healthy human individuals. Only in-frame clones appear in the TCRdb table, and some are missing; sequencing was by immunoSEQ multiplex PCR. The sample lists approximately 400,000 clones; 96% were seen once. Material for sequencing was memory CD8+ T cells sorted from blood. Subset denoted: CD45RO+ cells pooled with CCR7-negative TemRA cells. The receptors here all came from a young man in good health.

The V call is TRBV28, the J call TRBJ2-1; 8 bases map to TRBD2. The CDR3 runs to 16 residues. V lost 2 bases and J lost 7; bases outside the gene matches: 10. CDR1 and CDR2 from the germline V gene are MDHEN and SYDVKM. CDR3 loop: CASSLNPGGPWNEQFF. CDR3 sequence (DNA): TGTGCCAGCAGTTTAAATCCGGGAGGGCCATGGAATGAGCAGTTCTTC.

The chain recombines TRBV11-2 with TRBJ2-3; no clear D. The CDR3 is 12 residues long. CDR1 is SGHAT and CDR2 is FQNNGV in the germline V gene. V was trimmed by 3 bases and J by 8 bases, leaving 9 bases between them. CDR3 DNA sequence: TGTGCCAGCAGCTTGCTCCTCCTTACGCAGTATTTT. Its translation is CASSLLLLTQYF.

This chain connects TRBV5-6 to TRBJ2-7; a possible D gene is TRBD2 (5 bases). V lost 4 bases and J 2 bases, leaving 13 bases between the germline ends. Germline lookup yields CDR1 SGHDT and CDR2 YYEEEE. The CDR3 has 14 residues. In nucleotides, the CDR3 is TGTGCCAGCAGCCTGGCAAGCGGCGCCTACGAGCAGTACTTC. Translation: CASSLASGAYEQYF.

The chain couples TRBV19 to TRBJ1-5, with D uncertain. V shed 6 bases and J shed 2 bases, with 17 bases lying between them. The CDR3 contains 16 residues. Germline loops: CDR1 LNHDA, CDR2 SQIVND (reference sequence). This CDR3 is CASSGLSNIGNQPQHF. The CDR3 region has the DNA TGTGCCAGTAGCGGGTTGTCCAACATCGGCAATCAGCCCCAGCATTTT.

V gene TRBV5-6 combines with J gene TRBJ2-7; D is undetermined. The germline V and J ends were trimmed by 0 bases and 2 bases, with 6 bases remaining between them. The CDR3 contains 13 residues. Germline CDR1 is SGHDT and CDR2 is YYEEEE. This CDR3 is CASSLGWTYEQYF. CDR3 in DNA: TGTGCCAGCAGCTTGGGTTGGACCTACGAGCAGTACTTC.

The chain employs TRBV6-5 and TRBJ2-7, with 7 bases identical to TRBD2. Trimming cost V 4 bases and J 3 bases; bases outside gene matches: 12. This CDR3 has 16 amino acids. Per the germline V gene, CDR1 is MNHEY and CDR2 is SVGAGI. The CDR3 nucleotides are TGTGCCAGCAGTTCCACCGCGGGAGAACGGAACTACGAGCAGTACTTC. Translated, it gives CASSSTAGERNYEQYF.

CDR3 DNA: TGTGCCAGCAGCCCGGTAGCGGGAGCCGTCGGGTTCTTC. This encodes CASSPVAGAVGFF. The chain couples TRBV7-9 to TRBJ2-1, with 9 bases that match TRBD2. The germline V gene has CDR1 SEHNR and CDR2 FQNEAQ (reference sequence). This CDR3 is 13 amino acids long. The ends lost 5 bases at V and 15 bases at J; junction bases unmatched: 11. The full variable domain, completed using reference TRBV7-9 and TRBJ2-1, is DTGVSQNPRHKITKRGQNVTFRCDPISEHNRLYWYRQTLGQGPEFLTYFQNEAQLEKSRLLSDRFSAERPKGSFSTLEIQRTEQGDSAMYLCASSPVAGAVGFFGPGTRLTVL.

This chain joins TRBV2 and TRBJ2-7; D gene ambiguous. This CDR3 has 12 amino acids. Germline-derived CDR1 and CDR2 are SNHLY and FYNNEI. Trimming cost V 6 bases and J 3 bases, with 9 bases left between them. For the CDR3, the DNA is TGTGCCAGCAGGGTCGGGCGCTACGAGCAGTACTTC. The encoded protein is CASRVGRYEQYF.

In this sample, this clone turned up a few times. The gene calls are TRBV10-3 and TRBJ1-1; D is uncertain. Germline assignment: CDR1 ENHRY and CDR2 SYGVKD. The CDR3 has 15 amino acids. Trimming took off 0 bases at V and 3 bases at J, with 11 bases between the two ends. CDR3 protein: CAISESVTKDTEAFF. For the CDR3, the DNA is TGTGCCATCAGTGAGTCGGTGACCAAGGACACTGAAGCTTTCTTT.

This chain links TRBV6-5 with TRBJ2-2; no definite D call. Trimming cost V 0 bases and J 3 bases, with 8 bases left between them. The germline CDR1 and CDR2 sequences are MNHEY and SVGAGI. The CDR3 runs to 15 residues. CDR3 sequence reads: CASSYSILYTGELFF. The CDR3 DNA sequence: TGTGCCAGCAGTTACTCGATCCTATACACCGGGGAGCTGTTTTTT.

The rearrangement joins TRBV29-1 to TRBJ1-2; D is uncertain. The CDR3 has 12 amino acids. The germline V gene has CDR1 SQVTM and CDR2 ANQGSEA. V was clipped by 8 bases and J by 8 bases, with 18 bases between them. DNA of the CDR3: TGCAGCTCACAAGTCTCCCAAGGGGGCTACACCTTC. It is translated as CSSQVSQGGYTF.

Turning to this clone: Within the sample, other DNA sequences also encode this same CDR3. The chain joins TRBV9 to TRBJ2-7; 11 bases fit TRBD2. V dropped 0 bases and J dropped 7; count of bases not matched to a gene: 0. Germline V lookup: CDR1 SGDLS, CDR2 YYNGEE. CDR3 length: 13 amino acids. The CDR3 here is CASSVGLAGEQYF. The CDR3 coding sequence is TGTGCCAGCAGCGTAGGACTAGCGGGAGAGCAGTACTTC.

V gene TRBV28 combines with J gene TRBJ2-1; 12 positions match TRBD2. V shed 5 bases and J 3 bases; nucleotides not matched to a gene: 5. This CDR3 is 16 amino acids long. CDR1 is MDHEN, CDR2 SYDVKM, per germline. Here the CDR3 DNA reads TGTGCCAGCAGTCCTCTAGCGGGAGGGCGCTACAATGAGCAGTTCTTC. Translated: CASSPLAGGRYNEQFF.

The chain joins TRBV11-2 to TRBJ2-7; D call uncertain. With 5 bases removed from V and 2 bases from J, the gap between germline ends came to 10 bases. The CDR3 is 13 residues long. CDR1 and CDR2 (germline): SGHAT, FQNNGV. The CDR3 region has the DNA TGTGCCAGCAGCCCTACCCGGACCTACGAGCAGTACTTC. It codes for CASSPTRTYEQYF.

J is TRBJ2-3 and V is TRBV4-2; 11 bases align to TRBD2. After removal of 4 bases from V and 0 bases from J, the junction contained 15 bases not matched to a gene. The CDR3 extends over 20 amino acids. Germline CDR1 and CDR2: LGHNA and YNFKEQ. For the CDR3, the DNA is TGTGCCAGCAGCCGTCCGGGTCCCGGGACTAGCGGTTCTAGCACAGATACGCAGTATTTT. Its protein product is CASSRPGPGTSGSSTDTQYF.

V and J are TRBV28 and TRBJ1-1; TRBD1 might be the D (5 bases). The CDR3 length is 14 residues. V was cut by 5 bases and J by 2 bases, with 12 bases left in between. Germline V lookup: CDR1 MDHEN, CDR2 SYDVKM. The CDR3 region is CASSSTGVNTEAFF. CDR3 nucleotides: TGTGCCAGCAGTAGTACAGGTGTTAACACTGAAGCTTTCTTT.

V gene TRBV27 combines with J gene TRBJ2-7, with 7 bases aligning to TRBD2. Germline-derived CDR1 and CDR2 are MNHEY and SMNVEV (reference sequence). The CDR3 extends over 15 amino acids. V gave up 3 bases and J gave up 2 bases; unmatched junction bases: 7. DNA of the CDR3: TGTGCCAGCAGTTTGAAGGGGCTAGCGGCCTACGAGCAGTACTTC. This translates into CASSLKGLAAYEQYF.

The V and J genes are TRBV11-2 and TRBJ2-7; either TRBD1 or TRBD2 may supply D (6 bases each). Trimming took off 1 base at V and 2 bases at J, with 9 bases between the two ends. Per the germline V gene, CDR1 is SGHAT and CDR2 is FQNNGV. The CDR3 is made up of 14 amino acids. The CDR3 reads CASSLGGATYEQYF. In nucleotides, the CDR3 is TGTGCCAGCAGCTTAGGGGGGGCCACCTACGAGCAGTACTTC.

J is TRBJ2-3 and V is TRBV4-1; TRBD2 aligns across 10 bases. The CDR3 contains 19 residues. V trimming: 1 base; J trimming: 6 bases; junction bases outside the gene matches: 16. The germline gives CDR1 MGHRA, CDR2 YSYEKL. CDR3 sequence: CASSQGPLLAGRERDTQYF. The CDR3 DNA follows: TGCGCCAGCAGCCAAGGTCCGCTACTAGCGGGAAGGGAGAGGGATACGCAGTATTTT.

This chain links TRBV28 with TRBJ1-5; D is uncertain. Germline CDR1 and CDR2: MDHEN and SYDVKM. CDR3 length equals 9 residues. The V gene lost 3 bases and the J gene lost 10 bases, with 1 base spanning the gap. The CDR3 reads CASSFPQHF. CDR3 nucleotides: TGTGCCAGCAGTTTTCCCCAGCATTTT.

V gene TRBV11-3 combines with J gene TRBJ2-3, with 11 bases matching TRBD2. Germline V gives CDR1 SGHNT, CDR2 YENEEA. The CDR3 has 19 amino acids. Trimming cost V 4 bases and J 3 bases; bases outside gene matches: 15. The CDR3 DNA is TGTGCCAGCAGCTCCAGGGATAGAGGGGCTAGCGGGAGGACAGATACGCAGTATTTT. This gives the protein CASSSRDRGASGRTDTQYF.

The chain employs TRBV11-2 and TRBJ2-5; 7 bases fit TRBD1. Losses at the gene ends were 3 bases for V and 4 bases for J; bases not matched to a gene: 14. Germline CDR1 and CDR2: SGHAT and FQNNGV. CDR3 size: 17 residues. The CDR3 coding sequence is TGTGCCAGCAGCTTCGCCACCTGGACAGGCGACAGAGAGACCCAGTACTTC. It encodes CASSFATWTGDRETQYF.

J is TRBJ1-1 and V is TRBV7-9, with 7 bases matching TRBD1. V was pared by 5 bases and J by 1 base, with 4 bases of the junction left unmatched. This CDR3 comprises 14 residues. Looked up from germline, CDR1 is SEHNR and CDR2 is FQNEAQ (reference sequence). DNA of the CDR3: TGTGCCAGCAGCCAGACAGGGAGGAACACTGAAGCTTTCTTT. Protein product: CASSQTGRNTEAFF.

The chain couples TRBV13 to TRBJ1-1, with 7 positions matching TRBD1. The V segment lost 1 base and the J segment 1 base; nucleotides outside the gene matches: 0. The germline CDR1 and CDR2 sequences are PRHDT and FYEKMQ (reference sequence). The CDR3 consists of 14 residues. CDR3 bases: TGTGCCAGCAGCTTAGAGGGGGCGAACACTGAAGCTTTCTTT. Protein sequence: CASSLEGANTEAFF. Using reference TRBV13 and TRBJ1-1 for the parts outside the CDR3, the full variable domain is AAGVIQSPRHLIKEKRETATLKCYPIPRHDTVYWYQQGPGQDPQFLISFYEKMQSDKGSIPDRFSAQQFSDYHSELNMSSLELGDSALYFCASSLEGANTEAFFGQGTRLTVV.

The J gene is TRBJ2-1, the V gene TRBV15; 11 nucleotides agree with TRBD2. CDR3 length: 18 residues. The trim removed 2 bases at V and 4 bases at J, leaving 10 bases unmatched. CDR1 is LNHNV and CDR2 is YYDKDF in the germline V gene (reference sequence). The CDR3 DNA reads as TGTGCCACCAGCAGAAGAGATAGCGGGAGGGGGGCTTACAATGAGCAGTTCTTC. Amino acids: CATSRRDSGRGAYNEQFF.

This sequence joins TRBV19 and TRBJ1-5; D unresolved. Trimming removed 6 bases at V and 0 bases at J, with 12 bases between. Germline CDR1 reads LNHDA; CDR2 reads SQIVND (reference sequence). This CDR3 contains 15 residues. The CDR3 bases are TGTGCCAGTAGATATACGGAAAATAGCAATCAGCCCCAGCATTTT. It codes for CASRYTENSNQPQHF. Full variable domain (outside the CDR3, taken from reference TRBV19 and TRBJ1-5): DGGITQSPKYLFRKEGQNVTLSCEQNLNHDAMYWYRQDPGQGLRLIYYSQIVNDFQKGDIAEGYSVSREKKESFPLTVTSAQKNPTAFYLCASRYTENSNQPQHFGDGTRLSIL.

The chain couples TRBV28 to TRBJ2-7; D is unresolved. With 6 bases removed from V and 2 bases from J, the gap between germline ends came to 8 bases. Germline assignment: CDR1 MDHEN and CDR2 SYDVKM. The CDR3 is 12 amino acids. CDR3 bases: TGTGCCAGCAGATCCCCCCCCTACGAGCAGTACTTC. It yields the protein CASRSPPYEQYF.

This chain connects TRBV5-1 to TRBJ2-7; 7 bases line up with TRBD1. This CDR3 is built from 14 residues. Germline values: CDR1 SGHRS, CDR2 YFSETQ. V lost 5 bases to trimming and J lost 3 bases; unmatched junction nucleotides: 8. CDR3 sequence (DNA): TGCGCCAGCAGTAAGGACAGGCACCTCTACGAGCAGTACTTC. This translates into CASSKDRHLYEQYF.

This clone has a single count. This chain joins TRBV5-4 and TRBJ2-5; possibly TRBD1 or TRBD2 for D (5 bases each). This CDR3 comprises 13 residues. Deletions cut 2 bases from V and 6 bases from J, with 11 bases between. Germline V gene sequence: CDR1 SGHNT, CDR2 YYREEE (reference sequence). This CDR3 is CASSLQRGQTQYF. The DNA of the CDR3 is TGTGCCAGCAGCTTACAAAGGGGACAGACCCAGTACTTC.

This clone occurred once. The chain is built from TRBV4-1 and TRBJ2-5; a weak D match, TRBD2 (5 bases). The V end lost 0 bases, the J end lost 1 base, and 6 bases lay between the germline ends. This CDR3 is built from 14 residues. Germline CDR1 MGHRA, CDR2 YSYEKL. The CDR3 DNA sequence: TGCGCCAGCAGCCAAGATACTAGCCAAGAGACCCAGTACTTC. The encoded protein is CASSQDTSQETQYF.